This T cell receptor beta chain emerged from a study of cytomegalovirus exposure and HLA in healthy donors. The protocol was immunoSEQ multiplex PCR, while the TCRdb copy is restricted to in-frame clones and leaves out a portion. The table shows some 110,000 clones, with 88% occurring only once. Study-wide points: Many donors shared some public TCRs, even though most TCR sequences were rare. Testing in vitro showed a few CMV-associated chains specific for CMV antigens. Overall, about 160 TCR beta chains were annotated as cytomegalovirus-associated. Cytomegalovirus status, reportedly, was diagnosed with high specificity and sensitivity by the classifier.

This CDR3 contains 17 residues. The germline V and J ends were trimmed by 3 bases and 4 bases, with 18 bases remaining between them. CDR1 is LNHDA and CDR2 is SQIVND in the germline V gene (reference sequence). This clone was counted a single time. The antigen is unknown. The receptor comes from a woman between 18 and 29 years old in good health and CMV-seropositive. The V gene is TRBV19, the J gene TRBJ1-4; D possibly corresponds to TRBD1 (6 bases). The sequenced material came from PBMCs. CDR3 in DNA: TGTGCCAGTAGTATCGACCCCCGGACAGCTTATAATGAAAAACTGTTTTTT. This codes for CASSIDPRTAYNEKLFF.